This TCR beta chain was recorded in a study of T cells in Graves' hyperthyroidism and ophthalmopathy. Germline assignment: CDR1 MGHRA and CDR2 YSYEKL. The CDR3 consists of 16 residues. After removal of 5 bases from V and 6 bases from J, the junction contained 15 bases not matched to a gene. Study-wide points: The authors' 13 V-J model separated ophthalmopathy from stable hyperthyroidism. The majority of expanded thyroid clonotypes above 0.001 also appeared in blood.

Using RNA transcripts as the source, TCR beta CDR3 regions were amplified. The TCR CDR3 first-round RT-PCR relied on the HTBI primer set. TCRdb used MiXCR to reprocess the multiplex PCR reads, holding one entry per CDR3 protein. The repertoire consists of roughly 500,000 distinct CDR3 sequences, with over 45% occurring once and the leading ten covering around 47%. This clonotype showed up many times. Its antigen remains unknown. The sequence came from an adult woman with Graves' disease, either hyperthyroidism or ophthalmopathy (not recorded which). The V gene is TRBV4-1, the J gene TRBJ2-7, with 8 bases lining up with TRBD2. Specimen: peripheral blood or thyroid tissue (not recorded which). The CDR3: CASSASGGGRVGEQYF. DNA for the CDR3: TGCGCCAGCAGCGCGAGCGGGGGCGGGAGAGTTGGCGAGCAGTACTTC.